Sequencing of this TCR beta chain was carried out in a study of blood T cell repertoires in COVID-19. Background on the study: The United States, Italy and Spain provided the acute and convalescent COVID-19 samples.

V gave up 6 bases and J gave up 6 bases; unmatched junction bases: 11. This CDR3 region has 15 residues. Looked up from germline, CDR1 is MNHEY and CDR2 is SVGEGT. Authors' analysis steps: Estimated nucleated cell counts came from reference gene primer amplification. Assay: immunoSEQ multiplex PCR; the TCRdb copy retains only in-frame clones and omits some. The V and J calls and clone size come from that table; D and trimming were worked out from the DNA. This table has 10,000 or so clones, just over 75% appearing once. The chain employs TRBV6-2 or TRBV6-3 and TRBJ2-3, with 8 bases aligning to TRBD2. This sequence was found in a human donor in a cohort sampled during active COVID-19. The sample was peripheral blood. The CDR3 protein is CASSPPGRGDDTQYF. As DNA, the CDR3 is TGTGCCAGCAGCCCCCCGGGGCGGGGGGACGATACGCAGTATTTT.